The clone carrying this T cell receptor beta chain was observed a few times. What it binds is unknown. This specimen comes from a study of regulatory T cells in long-lasting Graves disease. Broader study findings: Persistent patients shared fewer than 3,500 public clonotypes among themselves. Newly diagnosed patients shared fewer, at about a thousand. The study found TRBV28, TRBJ1-2 and TRBJ2-5 favored in persistent disease.

Documented time point: persistent/refractory GD, antithyroid drugs over 5 years with positive TRAb. Extracted PBMC RNA gave rise to the TCR library. For TCR beta, libraries came from iRepertoire HTBI primers and Arm-PCR of CDR3 regions. From the multiplex PCR reads, TCRdb called clonotypes with MiXCR, one entry per CDR3 protein. This sample has about 470,000 distinct CDR3 sequences, with under 25% found just once. The CDR3 runs 15 residues. Germline V gene lookup returns CDR1 MGHDK and CDR2 SYGVNS. Between the trimmed V and J ends, which lost 8 bases and 1 base, there was a span of 14 bases. The chain links TRBV25-1 to TRBJ2-2; no clear D gene. The TCR was taken from a female donor with Graves disease. The specimen was peripheral blood mononuclear cells (PBMCs), collected when the disease was refractory, from a patient treated with antithyroid drugs. CDR3 nucleotides: TGTGCCAGCCAGACGGGCGGATTGAACACCGGGGAGCTGTTTTTT. This sequence encodes CASQTGGLNTGELFF.